This TCR beta chain was identified during a study of cytomegalovirus exposure and HLA in healthy donors. Study-level points and caveats: In a later analysis, TCR beta V- and J-gene trimming showed a link to a missense DCLRE1C variant. Common viral pathogens seemed, in a later analysis, to connect with several of the most significant clusters. Among TCR beta chains, those listed as cytomegalovirus-associated numbered over 150.

CDR3 length equals 14 residues. The germline gives CDR1 MDHEN, CDR2 SYDVKM. V dropped 2 bases and J dropped 0 bases, with 8 bases sitting between them. For this clone: What it recognizes is unknown.

Primers included in the PCR were 60 Vbeta and 13 Jbeta primers. Profiling relied on immunoSEQ multiplex PCR, and the TCRdb table lists in-frame clones only, not all of them. The table records about 180,000 clones, around four fifths of them present only once. The rearrangement links TRBV28 to TRBJ2-7; a weak D match, TRBD2 (5 bases). Sample: PBMCs. This TCR derives from a woman in her 30s in good health and CMV-seropositive. The CDR3 here is CASSLIGVSYEQYF. Here the CDR3 DNA reads TGTGCCAGCAGTTTAATCGGGGTCTCCTACGAGCAGTACTTC. The full variable domain, completed using reference TRBV28 and TRBJ2-7, is DVKVTQSSRYLVKRTGEKVFLECVQDMDHENMFWYRQDPGLGLRLIYFSYDVKMKEKGDIPEGYSVSREKKERFSLILESASTNQTSMYLCASSLIGVSYEQYFGPGTRLTVT.